The subject of this entry is one TCR beta chain. Its antigen remains unknown. The sample originates from a study of cytomegalovirus exposure and HLA in healthy donors. Study as a whole: An analysis done earlier identified about 100 million unique TCR beta sequences from roughly 190 million T cells. Points from the study as a whole: Productive rates of about 90% or about 30% were seen for most TCR beta V segments in an earlier analysis. A link between a missense DCLRE1C variant and TCR beta V- and J-gene trimming emerged from a later analysis. Donor immune exposure was known only as CMV serostatus.

It was with 60 Vbeta and 13 Jbeta primers that the PCR ran. Sequencing was performed with immunoSEQ multiplex PCR; in TCRdb, only in-frame clones are kept and a portion is missing. The sample has some 130,000 clones; approximately 82% are singletons. CDR1 is LNHNV and CDR2 is YYDKDF in the germline V gene (reference sequence). V lost 8 bases, J lost 2 bases, and 11 bases stayed unmatched. The CDR3 runs to 16 residues. The sample comprised PBMCs. J is TRBJ1-5 and V is TRBV15; TRBD1 agrees at 8 bases. The TCR was taken from a boy aged 2 to 10 in good health and CMV-seronegative. The CDR3 loop reads CATSRTGTYGNQPQHF. The CDR3 DNA follows: TGTGCCACCTCTCGGACAGGGACATATGGCAATCAGCCCCAGCATTTT. Together with reference TRBV15 and TRBJ1-5, the CDR3 gives the full variable domain: DAMVIQNPRYQVTQFGKPVTLSCSQTLNHNVMYWYQQKSSQAPKLLFHYYDKDFNNEADTPDNFQSRRPNTSFCFLDIRSPGLGDTAMYLCATSRTGTYGNQPQHFGDGTRLSIL.